This is a list of T cell receptor beta chains from one sample in a study of shared clonotypes between healthy human individuals. The assay was immunoSEQ multiplex PCR, and TCRdb's table has in-frame clones only and misses some. The sample lists some 1,400,000 clones, around 97% occurring once. Input material: naive CD4+ T cells sorted from blood. The origin of the receptors is a man younger than 45 in good health. Each CDR3 is given with its conserved first and last residue. Each record gives: J gene, D gene, V gene, clone size, CDR3 DNA, CDR3 protein. The D gene is left open where the match is weak. Size tells how often a clone was seen (once, few, many) or the class of an expanded clone, and some rows leave it out.

J: TRBJ2-7; D: NA; V: TRBV28; size: NA; DNA: TGTGCCAGCAGCCACGCGTCTAGTCTCGGGCTCGGCGAGCAGTACTTC; CDR3: CASSHASSLGLGEQYF
J: TRBJ2-7; D: TRBD2; V: TRBV11-1; size: NA; DNA: TGTGCCAGCAGCGGATTAGCGGGGGATTCCTACGAGCAGTACTTC; CDR3: CASSGLAGDSYEQYF
J: TRBJ2-7; D: TRBD1; V: TRBV6-6; size: once; DNA: TGTGCCAGCAGACCAGGACAGGGCAGCTACGAGCAGTACTTC; CDR3: CASRPGQGSYEQYF
J: TRBJ2-7; D: TRBD1; V: TRBV29-1; size: NA; DNA: TGCAGCGTGGGGACAGGGCGGTACGAGCAGTACTTC; CDR3: CSVGTGRYEQYF
J: TRBJ2-3; D: NA; V: TRBV29-1; size: NA; DNA: TGCAGCGTTGAAGCGGGAGCTCGACCAGATACGCAGTATTTT; CDR3: CSVEAGARPDTQYF
J: TRBJ2-6; D: NA; V: TRBV5-5; size: NA; DNA: TGTGCCAGCAGCTTGGTCGCAGGAGCCTCTGGGGCCAACGTCCTGACTTTC; CDR3: CASSLVAGASGANVLTF
J: TRBJ2-5; D: TRBD1; V: TRBV5-1; size: NA; DNA: TGCGCCAGCAGCTTAGGACAGGGAGGTGAGACCCAGTACTTC; CDR3: CASSLGQGGETQYF
J: TRBJ2-2; D: TRBD1; V: TRBV10-3; size: NA; DNA: TGTGCCATCAGGTCGACAGGGGCGGTTACCGGGGAGCTGTTTTTT; CDR3: CAIRSTGAVTGELFF
J: TRBJ1-3; D: NA; V: TRBV28; size: NA; DNA: TGTGCCAGCAGGATTCTCTCTGGAAACACCATATATTTT; CDR3: CASRILSGNTIYF
J: TRBJ2-5; D: TRBD1; V: TRBV7-9; size: NA; DNA: TGTGCCAGCAGCCGTAGCGGAGACAGGGGCGCAGAGACCCAGTACTTC; CDR3: CASSRSGDRGAETQYF
J: TRBJ2-1; D: NA; V: TRBV11-3; size: NA; DNA: TGTGCCAGCAGCATACTAACAGGGAGTGAGCAGTTCTTC; CDR3: CASSILTGSEQFF
J: TRBJ2-5; D: NA; V: TRBV6-1; size: NA; DNA: TGTGCCAGCAGTGCTAGCTGGACTAAAGAGACCCAGTACTTC; CDR3: CASSASWTKETQYF
J: TRBJ1-2; D: TRBD1; V: TRBV27; size: NA; DNA: TGTGCCAGCAGCCGAACTCGACAGGGACAGAACTATGGCTACACCTTC; CDR3: CASSRTRQGQNYGYTF
J: TRBJ1-2; D: NA; V: TRBV6-5; size: NA; DNA: TGTGCCAGCAGTTACTCGAAGTTAGTCTTACCGTATGGCTACACCTTC; CDR3: CASSYSKLVLPYGYTF
J: TRBJ1-5; D: NA; V: TRBV27; size: NA; DNA: TGTGCCAGCAGTTTTAGAGATCAGCCCCAGCATTTT; CDR3: CASSFRDQPQHF